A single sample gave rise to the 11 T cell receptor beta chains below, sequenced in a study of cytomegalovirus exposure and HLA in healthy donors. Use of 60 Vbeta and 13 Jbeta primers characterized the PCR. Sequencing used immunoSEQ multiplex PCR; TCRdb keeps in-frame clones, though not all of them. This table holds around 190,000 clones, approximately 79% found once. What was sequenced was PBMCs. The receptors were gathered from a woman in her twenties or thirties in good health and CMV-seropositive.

The CDR3 DNA is TGTGCCAGCTCACCTTCCAGGGGGACGCAGTATTTT. Translated: CASSPSRGTQYF. The chain joins TRBV18 to TRBJ2-3; 7 bases agree with TRBD1. The CDR3 length is 12 residues. The V and J ends lost 3 bases and 9 bases, in that order; junction bases with no gene match: 3. The V gene's germline CDR1 is KGHSH and CDR2 LQKENI.

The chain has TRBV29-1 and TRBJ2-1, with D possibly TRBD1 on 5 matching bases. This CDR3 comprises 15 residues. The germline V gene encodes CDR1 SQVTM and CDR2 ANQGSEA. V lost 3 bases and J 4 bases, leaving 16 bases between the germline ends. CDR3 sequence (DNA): TGCAGCGTTGACGGGCAGGGCACTTTTTACAATGAGCAGTTCTTC. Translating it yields CSVDGQGTFYNEQFF.

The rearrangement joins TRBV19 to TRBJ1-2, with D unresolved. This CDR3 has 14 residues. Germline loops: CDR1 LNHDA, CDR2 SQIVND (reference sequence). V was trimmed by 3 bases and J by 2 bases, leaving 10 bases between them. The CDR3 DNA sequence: TGTGCCAGTAGTATCCCCGGAGTGAACTATGGCTACACCTTC. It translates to CASSIPGVNYGYTF.

The CDR3 here is CASSGGASGGAGTTTQYF. For the CDR3, the DNA is TGTGCCAGCAGCGGCGGGGCTAGCGGGGGGGCCGGTACTACGACCCAGTACTTC. The V and J genes are TRBV9 and TRBJ2-5; TRBD2 matches at 12 bases. The V segment lost 3 bases and the J segment 7 bases; nucleotides outside the gene matches: 16. In germline, CDR1 is SGDLS, CDR2 YYNGEE. This CDR3 comprises 18 residues.

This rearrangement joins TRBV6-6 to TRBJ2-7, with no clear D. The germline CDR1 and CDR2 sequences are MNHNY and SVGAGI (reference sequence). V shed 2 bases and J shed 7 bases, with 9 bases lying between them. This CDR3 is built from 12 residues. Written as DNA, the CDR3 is TGTGCCAGCAGTTACCCGTCGCGGGAGCAGTACTTC. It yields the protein CASSYPSREQYF.

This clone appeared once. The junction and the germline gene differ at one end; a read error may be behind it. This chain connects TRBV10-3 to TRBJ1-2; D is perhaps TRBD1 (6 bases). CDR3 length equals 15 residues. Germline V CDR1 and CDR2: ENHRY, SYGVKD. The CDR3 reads CAISGTGTTNYGYPF. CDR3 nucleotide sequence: TGTGCCATCAGCGGTACAGGGACGACTAACTATGGCTACCCCTTC.

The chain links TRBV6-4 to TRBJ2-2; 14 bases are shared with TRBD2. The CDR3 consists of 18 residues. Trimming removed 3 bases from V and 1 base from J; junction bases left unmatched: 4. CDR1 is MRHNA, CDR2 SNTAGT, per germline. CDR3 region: CASSEGGLAGENTGELFF. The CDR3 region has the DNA TGTGCCAGCAGTGAAGGGGGACTAGCGGGAGAGAACACCGGGGAGCTGTTTTTT.

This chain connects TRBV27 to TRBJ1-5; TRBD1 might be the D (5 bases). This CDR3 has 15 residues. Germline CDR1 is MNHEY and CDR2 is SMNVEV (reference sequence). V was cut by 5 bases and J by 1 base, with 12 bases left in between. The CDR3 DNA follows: TGTGCCAGCAGTGGGGCAGGGTCAAGCAATCAGCCCCAGCATTTT. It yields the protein CASSGAGSSNQPQHF.

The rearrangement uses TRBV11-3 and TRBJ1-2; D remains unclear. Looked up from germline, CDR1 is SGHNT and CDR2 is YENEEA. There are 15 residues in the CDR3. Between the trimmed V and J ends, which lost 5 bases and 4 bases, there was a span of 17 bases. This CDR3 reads CASSPRGRDGYGYTF. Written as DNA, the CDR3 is TGTGCCAGCAGCCCCCGAGGGCGGGATGGCTATGGCTACACCTTC.

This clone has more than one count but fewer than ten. CDR3 protein: CASSLGSGGAYNEQFF. Here the CDR3 DNA reads TGTGCCAGTAGTCTGGGGAGCGGGGGGGCCTACAATGAGCAGTTCTTC. The rearrangement links TRBV19 to TRBJ2-1; 10 bases fit TRBD2. Germline trimming cut 5 bases from V and 2 bases from J; bases unmatched to any gene: 6. This CDR3 is built from 16 residues. Germline CDR1 is LNHDA and CDR2 is SQIVND (reference sequence). The full variable domain, with the rest looked up from reference TRBV19 and TRBJ2-1, is DGGITQSPKYLFRKEGQNVTLSCEQNLNHDAMYWYRQDPGQGLRLIYYSQIVNDFQKGDIAEGYSVSREKKESFPLTVTSAQKNPTAFYLCASSLGSGGAYNEQFFGPGTRLTVL.

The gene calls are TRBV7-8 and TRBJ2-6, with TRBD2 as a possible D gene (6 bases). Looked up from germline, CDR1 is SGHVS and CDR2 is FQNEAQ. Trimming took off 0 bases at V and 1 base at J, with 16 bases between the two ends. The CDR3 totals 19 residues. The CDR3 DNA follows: TGTGCCAGCAGCTTAGCGGTGGAGGGGAAGGGGTCTGGGGCCAACGTCCTGACTTTC. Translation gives CASSLAVEGKGSGANVLTF.